This TCR beta chain was identified during a study of cytomegalovirus exposure and HLA in healthy donors. Overall study context: The same platform was used for the 90 to 150 validation repertoires and the approximately 670 first-cohort repertoires, a later analysis reported.

Notes on this clone: Its antigen remains unidentified.

General study points: The authors enumerated over 150 TCR beta chains as linked to cytomegalovirus. For most TCR sequences rarity was the rule, although some public TCRs occurred in many donors. Later, an analysis found that TCR clusters from the first cohort tended to co-occur in the roughly 130 validation repertoires.

Method: immunoSEQ multiplex PCR; TCRdb's copy keeps in-frame clones and lacks some. This sample yields under 250,000 clones, of which about nine tenths are seen a single time; 1.5% to 2.5% belongs to the top ten. J lost 0 bases, V lost 0 bases, and 3 bases had no gene match. CDR1 LNHNV and CDR2 YYDKDF come from the germline V gene (reference sequence). The CDR3 extends over 16 amino acids. The specimen sequenced was PBMCs. The chain employs TRBV15 and TRBJ2-7, with 9 bases lining up with TRBD2. The TCR sequence derives from a woman aged 18-35 years in good health and CMV-seropositive. The CDR3 sequence: CATSRELAGISYEQYF. The CDR3, as DNA: TGTGCCACCAGCAGAGAGCTAGCGGGGATCTCCTACGAGCAGTACTTC.